The T cell receptor (beta chain) described here comes from a study of OX40 agonist ivuxolimab in advanced cancers. Study-wide context: All patients had ivuxolimab intravenously every 2 weeks at 0.01 to 10 mg/kg. At roughly 80% male, the cohort had a mean age of around 56 years, ranging from roughly 23 to 80. Eligibility rules accepted prior anti-PD-1, anti-PD-L1 or anti-CTLA-4 therapy, and around 44% had some.

In the case of this clone: The target antigen is unknown.

Findings and limits, study-wide: CD8+ T cells (on average) carried more expanded clones than CD4+ T cells.

Produced via immunoSEQ multiplex PCR; TCRdb's table is partial and in-frame only. The table shows about 60,000 clones, with 88% occurring only once. Trimming removed 7 bases from V and 3 bases from J, with 18 bases in between. Germline lookup yields CDR1 ENHRY and CDR2 SYGVKD. The CDR3 extends over 15 amino acids. This clonotype was sampled from an adult with an advanced solid tumor such as melanoma, head and neck, liver or kidney cancer. The V call is TRBV10-3, the J call TRBJ1-1; maybe TRBD1 (5 bases). The source material was CD4+ or CD8+ T cells sorted from blood, sampled in a trial of the OX40 agonist ivuxolimab. CDR3 nucleotides: TGTGCCATCAAGTATTCGCAGGGAATTGACACTGAAGCTTTCTTT. It yields the protein CAIKYSQGIDTEAFF.